The source of this T cell receptor beta chain is a study of Graves' ophthalmopathy and Graves' hyperthyroidism. Study outcomes and limitations: Blood also harbored most expanded thyroid clonotypes above 0.001 frequency.

The authors amplified TCR beta CDR3 regions, and they did so from RNA transcripts for repertoire sequencing. HTBI primers primed a first-round RT-PCR, and a second-round multiplex PCR followed. Each CDR3 protein gets one entry after TCRdb re-called the multiplex PCR reads with MiXCR. The repertoire consists of under 200,000 distinct CDR3 sequences, with less than 45% occurring once and the leading ten covering about 6%. V dropped 5 bases and J dropped 6; count of bases not matched to a gene: 4. CDR3 length equals 13 residues. Germline loops: CDR1 SEHNR, CDR2 FQNEAQ (reference sequence). Many counts were recorded for this clonotype. No antigen is known for it.

The gene calls are TRBV7-9 and TRBJ1-2, with 9 positions matching TRBD1. The sequence was collected from a middle-aged woman with Graves' ophthalmopathy. Sequenced: peripheral blood. This CDR3 is CASSRDRANGYTF. CDR3 nucleotides: TGTGCCAGCAGCCGGGACAGGGCAAATGGCTACACCTTC.